Listed here are 21 T cell receptor beta chains from one sample, sequenced in a study of T cells in Graves' hyperthyroidism and ophthalmopathy. Amplified TCR beta CDR3 regions derived from RNA transcripts. HTBI primers drove first-round RT-PCR of the TCR CDR3. From the multiplex PCR reads, TCRdb called clonotypes with MiXCR, one entry per CDR3 protein. The sample shows about 420,000 distinct CDR3 sequences, approximately 14% of them seen only once. The material sequenced was blood. The receptor source for this set is a woman between 18 and 29 years old with Graves' hyperthyroidism.

This clonotype appeared many times. The chain employs TRBV28 and TRBJ2-7; a weak D match, TRBD2 (6 bases). Germline V lookup: CDR1 MDHEN, CDR2 SYDVKM. This CDR3 has 15 residues. Trimming pared 5 bases from V and 9 bases from J, leaving 23 bases between. The CDR3 DNA follows: TGTGCCAGCAGTCTCTCCCGGGACCCCTTGGGGGGGCAGTACTTC. Translated: CASSLSRDPLGGQYF.

Ten or more counts support this clonotype. This chain links TRBV28 with TRBJ2-3, with 8 nucleotides matching TRBD2. Unmatched junction bases numbered 9, after V lost 7 bases and J lost 0 bases. Germline V gene lookup returns CDR1 MDHEN and CDR2 SYDVKM. This CDR3 comprises 16 residues. The CDR3 DNA sequence: TGTGCCAGCAACGTTTTAGCGGGAACTAGCACAGATACGCAGTATTTT. This codes for CASNVLAGTSTDTQYF.

There are many counts of this clonotype. The chain recombines TRBV20-1 with TRBJ1-5, with D perhaps TRBD1 (5 bases). The CDR3 runs to 17 residues. Trimming took 6 bases from V and 7 from J, leaving 28 bases between them. Germline V gene lookup returns CDR1 DFQATT and CDR2 SNEGSKA (reference sequence). The CDR3 loop is CSARSAEGRGTRQPQHF. In DNA, the CDR3 is TGCAGTGCAAGGAGCGCAGAGGGTAGGGGTACCAGGCAGCCCCAGCATTTT.

V is TRBV15 and J is TRBJ2-3, with D possibly matching TRBD2 (5 bases). The CDR3 is 14 residues long. In germline, CDR1 is LNHNV, CDR2 YYDKDF (reference sequence). Trimming stripped 8 bases from V and 0 bases from J, with 12 bases between. CDR3 protein: CATAPSGSTDTQYF. In nucleotides, the CDR3 is TGTGCCACCGCGCCCAGCGGTAGCACAGATACGCAGTATTTT.

This clonotype was seen a few times. The chain joins TRBV19 to TRBJ1-3; TRBD1 matches 10 bases. CDR3 length: 15 residues. CDR1 and CDR2 from the germline V gene are LNHDA and SQIVND (reference sequence). Trimming cost V 6 bases and J 4 bases; bases outside gene matches: 6. The CDR3 sequence is CASSRTGGSGNTIYF. Written as DNA, the CDR3 is TGTGCCAGTAGCAGGACAGGGGGATCCGGAAACACCATATATTTT. The whole variable domain, remainder taken from reference TRBV19 and TRBJ1-3, is DGGITQSPKYLFRKEGQNVTLSCEQNLNHDAMYWYRQDPGQGLRLIYYSQIVNDFQKGDIAEGYSVSREKKESFPLTVTSAQKNPTAFYLCASSRTGGSGNTIYFGEGSWLTVV.

This clonotype was counted many times. The rearrangement joins TRBV11-2 to TRBJ2-7, with D unresolved. Per the germline V gene, CDR1 is SGHAT and CDR2 is FQNNGV. The ends were cut back, 1 base at V and 1 base at J, with 11 bases in the middle. This CDR3 contains 15 residues. The CDR3 DNA is TGTGCCAGCAGCTTAGTCCCTTCAGAGTCCTACGAGCAGTACTTC. This gives the protein CASSLVPSESYEQYF.

This clonotype occurred many times. The V gene is TRBV6-2 or TRBV6-3, the J gene TRBJ1-2; D is ambiguous. Between the trimmed V and J ends, which lost 0 bases and 1 base, there was a span of 12 bases. The CDR3 totals 16 residues. CDR1 is MNHEY and CDR2 is SVGEGT in the germline V gene. Written as DNA, the CDR3 is TGTGCCAGCAGTTACTCGATCTTGGGAAGTAACTATGGCTACACCTTC. Protein product: CASSYSILGSNYGYTF.

The rearrangement links TRBV7-2 to TRBJ2-5, with D possibly TRBD2 on 7 matching bases. Germline CDR1 is SGHTA and CDR2 is FQGNSA. V lost 5 bases to trimming and J lost 5 bases, with 18 bases between them. The CDR3 length is 15 residues. This chain's CDR3 is CASSRRLGGEETQYF. The CDR3 DNA reads TGTGCCAGCAGCAGACGACTAGGGGGGGAGGAGACCCAGTACTTC.

This clonotype was recorded many times. This sequence joins TRBV11-3 and TRBJ1-1; D is possibly TRBD1 (5 bases). The CDR3 extends over 12 amino acids. Trimming left V 5 bases short and J 5 bases short, with 9 bases between. Germline-derived CDR1 and CDR2 are SGHNT and YENEEA. In DNA form, the CDR3 reads TGTGCCAGCAGCCCCCGGACAACTGAAGCTTTCTTT. Its translation: CASSPRTTEAFF.

This clonotype was detected only a few times. The V and J genes are TRBV6-1 and TRBJ1-6; D not resolved. Germline values: CDR1 MNHNS, CDR2 SASEGT. V gave up 3 bases and J gave up 8 bases, with 17 bases separating them. The CDR3 is made up of 16 amino acids. For the CDR3, the DNA is TGTGCCAGCAGTGATTCCGGGATCTCACAATATTCACCCCTCCACTTT. This encodes CASSDSGISQYSPLHF.

Many counts were recorded for this clonotype. The chain has TRBV3-1 and TRBJ2-1; D ambiguous. Germline V gene data show CDR1 as LGHDT and CDR2 as YNNKEL (reference sequence). The CDR3 runs to 13 residues. With 1 base removed from V and 6 bases from J, the gap between germline ends came to 7 bases. CDR3 protein: CASSQAGFNEQFF. CDR3 sequence (DNA): TGTGCCAGCAGCCAAGCCGGATTCAATGAGCAGTTCTTC.

Many counts were recorded for this clonotype. The chain carries TRBV19 and TRBJ2-7; 8 bases line up with TRBD1. J was trimmed by 7 bases and V by 6 bases; bases with no gene match: 8. Germline-derived CDR1 and CDR2 are LNHDA and SQIVND (reference sequence). The CDR3 contains 13 residues. CDR3 loop: CASRYRGTREQYF. The CDR3 nucleotides read TGTGCCAGTAGATACAGGGGGACGCGAGAGCAGTACTTC.

The table lists this clonotype with a few counts. This rearrangement joins TRBV12-3 or TRBV12-4 to TRBJ2-7, with D perhaps matching TRBD1 (6 bases). The length of the CDR3 is 13 residues. The V and J ends lost 6 bases and 2 bases respectively, with 11 bases between them. CDR3 in amino acids: CASRRDITYEQYF. The CDR3 bases are TGTGCCAGCAGAAGGGACATCACCTACGAGCAGTACTTC.

The V call is TRBV29-1, the J call TRBJ2-7, with 9 positions matching TRBD2. V lost 7 bases to trimming and J lost 5 bases; unmatched junction nucleotides: 6. CDR3 length equals 12 residues. Germline lookup yields CDR1 SQVTM and CDR2 ANQGSEA. CDR3 amino acids: CSAWTSVHEQYF. Here the CDR3 DNA reads TGCAGCGCATGGACTAGCGTCCACGAGCAGTACTTC.

This clonotype showed up just once. A single base separates this from a much larger clone, so it may be a read error. The CDR3 nucleotides are TGTGCCAGCAAGGATTCGGGGAACGGGGACCCGGAGCTGGTTTTT. As protein: CASKDSGNGDPELVF. The gene calls are TRBV2 and TRBJ2-2; D tentatively fits TRBD1 or TRBD2 (5 bases each). CDR1 is SNHLY, CDR2 FYNNEI, per germline. This CDR3 is built from 15 residues.

This clonotype was seen many times. The chain couples TRBV6-4 to TRBJ2-1, with 7 bases fitting TRBD2. V was pared by 0 bases and J by 5 bases, with 4 bases of the junction left unmatched. In germline, CDR1 is MRHNA, CDR2 SNTAGT. The CDR3 sequence is 15 residues long. The CDR3 loop reads CASSDSGEGHNEQFF. The CDR3 DNA sequence: TGTGCCAGCAGTGACTCGGGGGAGGGACACAATGAGCAGTTCTTC.

A remark on this clonotype: A much larger clone sits a single nucleotide away, making a read error possible. Since the CDR3 does not end with the conserved phenylalanine or tryptophan, this likely comes from a read error. The gene calls are TRBV10-3 and TRBJ2-1; D is undetermined. Trimming removed 3 bases from V and 5 bases from J, with 5 bases in between. CDR1 is ENHRY, CDR2 SYGVKD, per germline. This CDR3 has 12 amino acids. In nucleotides, the CDR3 is TGTGCCATCAGTGACCTGAACAATGAGCAGTTCCTC. Protein sequence: CAISDLNNEQFL.

This clonotype was picked up many times. CDR3 sequence reads: CASSLGSGTPSTDTQYF. CDR3 coding DNA: TGCGCCAGCAGCTTGGGATCGGGGACCCCTAGCACAGATACGCAGTATTTT. V is TRBV5-1 and J is TRBJ2-3; D is possibly TRBD1 or TRBD2 (5 bases each). CDR1 is SGHRS and CDR2 is YFSETQ in the germline V gene. This CDR3 has 17 residues. With 0 bases removed from V and 0 bases from J, the gap between germline ends came to 14 bases.

This clonotype was counted at least ten times. The chain combines TRBV6-1 with TRBJ1-2, with unresolved D. V was pared by 1 base and J by 4 bases, with 13 bases between. CDR3 size: 15 residues. Germline V CDR1 and CDR2: MNHNS, SASEGT. The CDR3: CASSEGERAVYGYTF. In DNA, the CDR3 is TGTGCCAGCAGTGAAGGAGAGAGGGCGGTCTATGGCTACACCTTC.

V is TRBV27 and J is TRBJ1-5; D ambiguous. Germline values: CDR1 MNHEY, CDR2 SMNVEV (reference sequence). The V and J ends lost 8 bases and 7 bases respectively, with 15 bases between them. This CDR3 is 13 amino acids long. This CDR3 reads CASARGSRQPQHF. CDR3 DNA: TGTGCCAGCGCGCGGGGTTCGCGCCAGCCCCAGCATTTT.

Points on this clonotype: Given a much more abundant clone one base away, this may be a read error. The chain is built from TRBV25-1 and TRBJ2-7, with 10 bases lining up with TRBD1. Trimming took 3 bases from V and 6 from J; bases not matched to a gene: 8. The CDR3 is 15 residues long. CDR1 and CDR2 (germline): MGHDK, SYGVNS. The CDR3 nucleotides are TGTGCCAGCAGTGACGTGGGACAGGGGACCTGCGAGCAGTACTTC. Translated, it gives CASSDVGQGTCEQYF.